This is a list of T cell receptor beta chains from one sample in a study of T cells in Graves' hyperthyroidism and ophthalmopathy. TCRdb reprocessed the multiplex PCR reads via MiXCR and lists one record per CDR3 protein. The sample gives approximately 370,000 distinct CDR3 sequences, 17% of which show up once; almost 35% is in the top ten. The sequenced sample was blood. These receptors were obtained from a woman aged 25 to 39 with Graves' hyperthyroidism that later progressed to Graves' ophthalmopathy. Each CDR3 is given with its conserved first and last residue. The order of the fields is V gene, D gene, clone size, J gene, CDR3 protein, CDR3 DNA. D genes are given only for firm matches. The size of a clone is reported for some rows only, either as once, few or many, or as a class for expanded clones.

v_call: TRBV29-1; d_call: TRBD1; clone_size: many; j_call: TRBJ1-1; cdr3_aa: CSVDQGDTEAFF; cdr3_nt: TGCAGCGTTGATCAGGGGGACACTGAAGCTTTCTTT
v_call: TRBV2; d_call: .; clone_size: many; j_call: TRBJ1-6; cdr3_aa: CASTAGPGDGSPLHF; cdr3_nt: TGTGCCAGCACCGCAGGTCCAGGGGATGGGTCACCCCTCCACTTT
v_call: TRBV28; d_call: .; clone_size: .; j_call: TRBJ2-7; cdr3_aa: CASGRYQGISEQYF; cdr3_nt: TGTGCCAGCGGTCGCTACCAGGGGATATCCGAGCAGTACTTC
v_call: TRBV6-1; d_call: TRBD2; clone_size: .; j_call: TRBJ2-7; cdr3_aa: CASTRRGSYEQYF; cdr3_nt: TGTGCCAGCACGCGGCGGGGGTCCTACGAGCAGTACTTC
v_call: TRBV3-1; d_call: .; clone_size: many; j_call: TRBJ2-7; cdr3_aa: CASSHRQALYEQYF; cdr3_nt: TGTGCCAGCAGCCACCGACAGGCCCTCTACGAGCAGTACTTC
v_call: TRBV5-1; d_call: .; clone_size: few; j_call: TRBJ1-2; cdr3_aa: CASSLKSDSYGYTF; cdr3_nt: TGCGCCAGCAGCTTGAAATCCGACAGCTATGGCTACACCTTC
v_call: TRBV2; d_call: TRBD1; clone_size: few; j_call: TRBJ2-2; cdr3_aa: CASRTGTGFHGELFF; cdr3_nt: TGTGCCAGCAGAACCGGGACAGGGTTCCACGGGGAGCTGTTTTTT
v_call: TRBV11-2; d_call: .; clone_size: few; j_call: TRBJ2-1; cdr3_aa: CASSPVEGPNEQFF; cdr3_nt: TGTGCCAGCAGCCCAGTGGAGGGACCCAATGAGCAGTTCTTC
v_call: TRBV6-1; d_call: TRBD1; clone_size: many; j_call: TRBJ2-7; cdr3_aa: CASRRTGGINEQYF; cdr3_nt: TGTGCCAGCAGAAGGACAGGGGGCATCAACGAGCAGTACTTC
v_call: TRBV20-1; d_call: TRBD2; clone_size: many; j_call: TRBJ2-3; cdr3_aa: CSAITVAGADTQYF; cdr3_nt: TGCAGTGCTATCACCGTAGCGGGAGCAGATACGCAGTATTTT
v_call: TRBV29-1; d_call: TRBD1; clone_size: .; j_call: TRBJ1-1; cdr3_aa: CSVEEWTGLNTEAFF; cdr3_nt: TGCAGCGTTGAAGAATGGACAGGGTTAAACACTGAAGCTTTCTTT
v_call: TRBV28; d_call: TRBD2; clone_size: many; j_call: TRBJ2-5; cdr3_aa: CASRRELAGGIQETQYF; cdr3_nt: TGTGCCAGCAGACGTGAACTAGCGGGAGGGATCCAAGAGACCCAGTACTTC
v_call: TRBV19; d_call: .; clone_size: few; j_call: TRBJ1-3; cdr3_aa: CASRGAGNTIYF; cdr3_nt: TGTGCCAGTAGGGGAGCTGGAAACACCATATATTTT
v_call: TRBV10-2; d_call: .; clone_size: many; j_call: TRBJ1-3; cdr3_aa: CASSPKNTIYF; cdr3_nt: TGCGCCAGCAGCCCCAAGAACACCATATATTTT
v_call: TRBV5-1; d_call: TRBD1; clone_size: .; j_call: TRBJ1-4; cdr3_aa: CASSFSGGETNEKLFF; cdr3_nt: TGTGCCAGCAGCTTTTCAGGGGGAGAAACTAATGAAAAACTGTTTTTT
v_call: TRBV30; d_call: .; clone_size: .; j_call: TRBJ1-1; cdr3_aa: CAWEEIDSNTEAFF; cdr3_nt: TGTGCCTGGGAGGAAATCGACTCGAACACTGAAGCTTTCTTT
v_call: TRBV6-1; d_call: TRBD1; clone_size: few; j_call: TRBJ1-5; cdr3_aa: CASRNSGQGFNQPQHF; cdr3_nt: TGTGCCAGCAGGAACTCTGGACAGGGTTTTAATCAGCCCCAGCATTTT
v_call: TRBV7-2; d_call: .; clone_size: many; j_call: TRBJ2-7; cdr3_aa: CASSPVTRGPYEQYF; cdr3_nt: TGTGCCAGCAGCCCCGTGACTAGGGGCCCCTACGAGCAGTACTTC
v_call: TRBV19; d_call: .; clone_size: many; j_call: TRBJ2-3; cdr3_aa: CASSIGLIPPTDTQYF; cdr3_nt: TGTGCCAGTAGTATAGGACTAATACCCCCGACAGATACGCAGTATTTT
v_call: TRBV19; d_call: .; clone_size: many; j_call: TRBJ2-1; cdr3_aa: CAVAASSYNEQFF; cdr3_nt: TGTGCCGTGGCCGCCAGCTCCTACAATGAGCAGTTCTTC
v_call: TRBV5-5; d_call: .; clone_size: many; j_call: TRBJ1-2; cdr3_aa: CASSLGRRGYTF; cdr3_nt: TGTGCCAGCAGCTTGGGGCGCAGAGGCTACACCTTC
v_call: TRBV27; d_call: .; clone_size: many; j_call: TRBJ2-7; cdr3_aa: CASSSSSFGEQYF; cdr3_nt: TGTGCCAGCAGTTCCTCCTCCTTTGGAGAGCAGTACTTC
v_call: TRBV28; d_call: .; clone_size: many; j_call: TRBJ2-7; cdr3_aa: CATRGETSLDEQYF; cdr3_nt: TGTGCCACCAGGGGTGAGACTAGTCTGGACGAGCAGTACTTC
v_call: TRBV7-8; d_call: TRBD1; clone_size: many; j_call: TRBJ2-5; cdr3_aa: CASSPHRGWIKEETQYF; cdr3_nt: TGTGCCAGCAGCCCTCACAGGGGATGGATTAAGGAAGAGACCCAGTACTTC
v_call: TRBV5-1; d_call: TRBD1; clone_size: few; j_call: TRBJ1-6; cdr3_aa: CASSFKTGDYNSPLHF; cdr3_nt: TGCGCCAGCAGCTTCAAGACAGGGGACTATAATTCACCCCTCCACTTT
v_call: TRBV6-2/TRBV6-3; d_call: TRBD2; clone_size: .; j_call: TRBJ2-1; cdr3_aa: CASSYSISGSGDEQFF; cdr3_nt: TGTGCCAGCAGTTACTCGATAAGCGGGAGTGGGGATGAGCAGTTCTTC
v_call: TRBV19; d_call: TRBD2; clone_size: few; j_call: TRBJ2-1; cdr3_aa: CASSIDETSGRGLLNEQFF; cdr3_nt: TGTGCCAGTAGTATAGACGAGACTAGCGGGCGGGGACTCCTCAATGAGCAGTTCTTC
v_call: TRBV4-2; d_call: .; clone_size: .; j_call: TRBJ1-5; cdr3_aa: CVSSQDRWGGNQPQHF; cdr3_nt: TGTGTCAGCAGCCAAGATCGGTGGGGGGGCAATCAGCCCCAGCATTTT
v_call: TRBV4-1; d_call: .; clone_size: .; j_call: TRBJ2-3; cdr3_aa: CASSQYLTRPDHPSTDTQYF; cdr3_nt: TGCGCCAGCAGCCAGTACCTGACCCGACCCGACCATCCTAGCACAGATACGCAGTATTTT
v_call: TRBV19; d_call: TRBD1; clone_size: many; j_call: TRBJ1-5; cdr3_aa: CASKGTVSNQPQHF; cdr3_nt: TGTGCCAGTAAAGGGACAGTGAGCAATCAGCCCCAGCATTTT
v_call: TRBV11-2; d_call: TRBD1; clone_size: many; j_call: TRBJ1-1; cdr3_aa: CASSLFRGPPGTEAFF; cdr3_nt: TGTGCCAGCAGCTTATTCAGGGGGCCCCCCGGCACTGAAGCTTTCTTT
v_call: TRBV2; d_call: .; clone_size: many; j_call: TRBJ1-3; cdr3_aa: CASSEYLYSGNTTYF; cdr3_nt: TGTGCCAGCAGTGAATACCTCTACTCTGGAAACACCACATATTTT
v_call: TRBV5-1; d_call: .; clone_size: .; j_call: TRBJ2-6; cdr3_aa: CASSFRDINNVLTF; cdr3_nt: TGCGCCAGCAGCTTTAGGGACATCAACAACGTCCTGACTTTC
v_call: TRBV7-2; d_call: TRBD2; clone_size: .; j_call: TRBJ2-5; cdr3_aa: CASSLDLAGPTGAQYF; cdr3_nt: TGTGCCAGCAGCTTAGATCTAGCGGGGCCGACCGGGGCCCAGTACTTC
v_call: TRBV20-1; d_call: TRBD2; clone_size: .; j_call: TRBJ2-1; cdr3_aa: CSARDIAGGYYNEQFF; cdr3_nt: TGCAGTGCCCGAGACATTGCGGGAGGGTACTACAATGAGCAGTTCTTC
v_call: TRBV24-1; d_call: TRBD1; clone_size: few; j_call: TRBJ2-5; cdr3_aa: CATSDWDRGHVGQETQYF; cdr3_nt: TGTGCCACCAGTGATTGGGACAGGGGCCACGTTGGGCAAGAGACCCAGTACTTC
v_call: TRBV30; d_call: .; clone_size: few; j_call: TRBJ2-1; cdr3_aa: CAWTGVRSSYNEQFF; cdr3_nt: TGTGCCTGGACGGGGGTCCGAAGCTCCTACAATGAGCAGTTCTTC
v_call: TRBV4-2; d_call: .; clone_size: few; j_call: TRBJ1-2; cdr3_aa: CASSQYRDGYTF; cdr3_nt: TGTGCCAGCAGCCAATACAGGGACGGCTACACCTTC